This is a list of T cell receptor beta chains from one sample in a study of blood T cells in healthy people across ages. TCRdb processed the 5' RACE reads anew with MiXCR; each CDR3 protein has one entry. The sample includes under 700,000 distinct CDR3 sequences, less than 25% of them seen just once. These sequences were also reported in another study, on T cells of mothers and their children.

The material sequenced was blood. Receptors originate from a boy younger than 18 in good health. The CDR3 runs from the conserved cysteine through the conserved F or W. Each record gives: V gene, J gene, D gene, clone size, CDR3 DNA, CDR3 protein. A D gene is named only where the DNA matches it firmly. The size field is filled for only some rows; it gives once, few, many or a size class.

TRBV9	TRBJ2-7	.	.	TGTGCCAGCAGCGTGGAGGGGGCTAAGGACGAGCAGTACTTC	CASSVEGAKDEQYF
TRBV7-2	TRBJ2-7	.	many	TGTGCCAGCAGCCCCCTAGGGGGGGCAATATACGAGCAGTACTTC	CASSPLGGAIYEQYF
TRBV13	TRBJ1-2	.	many	TGTGCCAGCAGCTTAGGTTCGGATGGCTACACCTTC	CASSLGSDGYTF
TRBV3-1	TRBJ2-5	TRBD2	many	TGTGCCAGCAGCCAAGGGCTAGCGGGCGGAGAGACCCAGTACTTC	CASSQGLAGGETQYF
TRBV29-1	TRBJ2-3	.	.	TGCAGCGCAGGGGGGCCGCAGGGGGGAGGCACAGATACGCAGTATTTT	CSAGGPQGGGTDTQYF
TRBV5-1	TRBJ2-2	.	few	TGCGCCAGCAGCTCCGGACGGGGTTCGGCGAACACCGGGGAGCTGTTTTTT	CASSSGRGSANTGELFF
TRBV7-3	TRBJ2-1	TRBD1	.	TGTGCCAGCAGCGTAACAGGGGGCAATGAGCAGTTCTTC	CASSVTGGNEQFF
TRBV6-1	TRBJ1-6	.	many	TGTGCCAGCAGTGCCTCATCCATAGGGGATTCACCCCTCCACTTT	CASSASSIGDSPLHF
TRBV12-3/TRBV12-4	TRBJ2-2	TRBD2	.	TGTGCCAGCAACCTAGCGGGGGGGCCGAGCACCGGGGAGCTGTTTTTT	CASNLAGGPSTGELFF
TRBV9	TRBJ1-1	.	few	TGTGCCAGCAGCGCGTCTCAGAGGAACACTGAAGCTTTCTTT	CASSASQRNTEAFF
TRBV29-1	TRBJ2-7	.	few	TGCAGCGTTGAAGAAACCCCCTACGAGCAGTACTTC	CSVEETPYEQYF
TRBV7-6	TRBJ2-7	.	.	TGTGCCAGCAGCCCAACGTCCGGGGGATGCGAGCAGTACTTC	CASSPTSGGCEQYF
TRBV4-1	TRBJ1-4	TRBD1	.	TGCGCCAGCAGCGGGACAGGGTTTGATGAAAAACTGTTTTTT	CASSGTGFDEKLFF
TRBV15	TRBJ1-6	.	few	TGTGCCACCAGCAGAGGGACAGTAAGGCCTTCACCCCTCCACTTT	CATSRGTVRPSPLHF
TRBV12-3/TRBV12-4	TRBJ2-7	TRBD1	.	TGTGCCAGCAGCGGACAGGGGGCGGGCTACGAGCAGTACTTC	CASSGQGAGYEQYF
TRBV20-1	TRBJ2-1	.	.	TGCAGTGCTCCCCATGCACATGAGCAGTTCTTC	CSAPHAHEQFF
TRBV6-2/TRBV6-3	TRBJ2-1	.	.	TGTGCCAGCACCCCCATAAGAGAAGCGAATGAGCAGTTCTTC	CASTPIREANEQFF
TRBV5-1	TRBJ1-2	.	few	TGCGCCAGCAGCTTGGAGGGAGAACCGAACTATGGCTACACCTTC	CASSLEGEPNYGYTF
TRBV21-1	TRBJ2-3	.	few	TGTGCCAGCAGCAAAGTGAGAGATACGCAGTATTTT	CASSKVRDTQYF
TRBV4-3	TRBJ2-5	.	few	TGCGCCAGCAGCCAAGTGGCGGAAGAGACCCAGTACTTC	CASSQVAEETQYF